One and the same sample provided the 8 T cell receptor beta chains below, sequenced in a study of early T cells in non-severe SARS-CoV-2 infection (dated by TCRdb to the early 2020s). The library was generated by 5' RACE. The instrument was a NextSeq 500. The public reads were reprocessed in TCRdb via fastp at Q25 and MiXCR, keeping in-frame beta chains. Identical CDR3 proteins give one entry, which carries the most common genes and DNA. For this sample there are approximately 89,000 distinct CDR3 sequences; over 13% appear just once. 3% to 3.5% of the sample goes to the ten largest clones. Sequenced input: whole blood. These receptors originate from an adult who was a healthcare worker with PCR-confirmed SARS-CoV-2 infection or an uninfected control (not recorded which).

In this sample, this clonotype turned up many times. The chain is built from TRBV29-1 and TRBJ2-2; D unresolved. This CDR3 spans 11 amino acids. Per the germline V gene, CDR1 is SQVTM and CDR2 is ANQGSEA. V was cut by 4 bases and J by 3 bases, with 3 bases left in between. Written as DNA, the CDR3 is TGCAGCGTTGGGGACACCGGGGAGCTGTTTTTT. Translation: CSVGDTGELFF.

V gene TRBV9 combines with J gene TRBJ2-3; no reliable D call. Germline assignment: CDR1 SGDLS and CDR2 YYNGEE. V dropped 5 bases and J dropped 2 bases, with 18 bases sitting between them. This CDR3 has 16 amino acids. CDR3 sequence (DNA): TGTGCCAGCAGTGCTGGACGGATCATCTACACAGATACGCAGTATTTT. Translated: CASSAGRIIYTDTQYF.

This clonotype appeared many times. CDR3 sequence reads: CASSQPKGGEQYF. In nucleotides, the CDR3 is TGTGCCAGCAGCCAGCCCAAAGGGGGGGAGCAGTACTTC. The gene calls are TRBV3-1 and TRBJ2-7, with D perhaps TRBD1 or TRBD2 (6 bases each). The length of the CDR3 is 13 residues. Trimming cost V 3 bases and J 7 bases, with 13 bases left between them. Per the germline V gene, CDR1 is LGHDT and CDR2 is YNNKEL (reference sequence).

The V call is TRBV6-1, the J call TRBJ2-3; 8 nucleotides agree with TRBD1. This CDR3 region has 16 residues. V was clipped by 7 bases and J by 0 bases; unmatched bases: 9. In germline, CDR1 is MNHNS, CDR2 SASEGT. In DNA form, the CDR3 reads TGTGCCAGCATCCCACGGGGGACAGGCAGCACAGATACGCAGTATTTT. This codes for CASIPRGTGSTDTQYF.

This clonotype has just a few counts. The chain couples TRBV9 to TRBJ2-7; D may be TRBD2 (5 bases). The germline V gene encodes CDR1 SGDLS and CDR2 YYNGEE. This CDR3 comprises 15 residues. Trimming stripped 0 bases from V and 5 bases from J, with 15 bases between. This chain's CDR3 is CASSVAAGFGNEQYF. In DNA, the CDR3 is TGTGCCAGCAGCGTAGCCGCGGGCTTCGGGAACGAGCAGTACTTC.

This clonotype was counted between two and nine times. The CDR3 nucleotides are TGTGCCAGCAGCCCGAGTGGGACCACGACCACAGATACGCAGTATTTT. Translation: CASSPSGTTTTDTQYF. This rearrangement joins TRBV7-2 to TRBJ2-3, with D perhaps being TRBD1 or TRBD2 (5 bases each). From germline, CDR1 is SGHTA and CDR2 FQGNSA. Between the trimmed V and J ends, which lost 5 bases and 2 bases, there was a span of 17 bases. This CDR3 is built from 16 residues.

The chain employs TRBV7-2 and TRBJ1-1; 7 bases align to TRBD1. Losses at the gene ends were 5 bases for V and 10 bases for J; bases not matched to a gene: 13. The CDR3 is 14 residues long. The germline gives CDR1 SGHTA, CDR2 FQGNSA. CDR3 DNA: TGTGCCAGCAGCCCGCGTCGCAGGGGGAATGGAGCTTTCTTT. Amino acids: CASSPRRRGNGAFF. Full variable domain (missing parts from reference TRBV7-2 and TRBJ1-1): GAGVSQSPSNKVTEKGKDVELRCDPISGHTALYWYRQSLGQGLEFLIYFQGNSAPDKSGLPSDRFSAERTGGSVSTLTIQRTQQEDSAVYLCASSPRRRGNGAFFGQGTRLTVV.

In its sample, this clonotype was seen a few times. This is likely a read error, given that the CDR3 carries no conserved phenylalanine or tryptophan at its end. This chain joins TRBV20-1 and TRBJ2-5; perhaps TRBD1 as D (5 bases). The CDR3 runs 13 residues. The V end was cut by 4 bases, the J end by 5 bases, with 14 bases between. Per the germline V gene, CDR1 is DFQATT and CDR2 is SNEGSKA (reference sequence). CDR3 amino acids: CSAIAGSPETQYS. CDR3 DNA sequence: TGCAGTGCTATCGCAGGGTCCCCTGAGACCCAGTACTCC.